This record looks at one T cell receptor beta chain sequence and its context. At one end the junction does not follow the germline gene, possibly because of a read error. Using RNA transcripts as the source, TCR beta CDR3 regions were amplified. Initially, a first-round RT-PCR of the TCR CDR3 employed the HTBI primer set. Each CDR3 protein is one row after TCRdb ran MiXCR on the multiplex PCR reads. The sample records hundreds of thousands of distinct CDR3 sequences, under 25% being singletons. This entry is derived from a study of T cells in Graves' hyperthyroidism and ophthalmopathy. The V gene's germline CDR1 is SNHLY and CDR2 FYNNEI. This CDR3 is built from 13 residues.

This sequence was found in a man under 40 with Graves' ophthalmopathy. The chain couples TRBV2 to TRBJ2-3; tentative D call: TRBD2 (5 bases). The sample was blood. This CDR3 reads CARSVEATDTQYF. The CDR3 DNA is TGTGCCAGAAGTGTGGAGGCGACAGATACGCAGTATTTT.